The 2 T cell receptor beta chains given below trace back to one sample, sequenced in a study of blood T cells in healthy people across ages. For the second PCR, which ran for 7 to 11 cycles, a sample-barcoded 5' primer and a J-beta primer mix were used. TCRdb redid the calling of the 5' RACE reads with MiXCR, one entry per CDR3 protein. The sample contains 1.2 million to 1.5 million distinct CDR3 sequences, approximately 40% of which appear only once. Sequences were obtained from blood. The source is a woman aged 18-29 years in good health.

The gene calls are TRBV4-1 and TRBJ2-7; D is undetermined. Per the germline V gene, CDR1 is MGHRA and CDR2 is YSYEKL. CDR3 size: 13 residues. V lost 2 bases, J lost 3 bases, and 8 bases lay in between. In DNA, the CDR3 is TGCGCCAGCAGCCAATGGTGGGACTACGAGCAGTACTTC. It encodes CASSQWWDYEQYF.

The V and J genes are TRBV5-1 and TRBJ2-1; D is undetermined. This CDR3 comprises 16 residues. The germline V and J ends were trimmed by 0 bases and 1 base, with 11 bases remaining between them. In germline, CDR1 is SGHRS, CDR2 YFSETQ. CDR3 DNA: TGCGCCAGCAGCTTGGGTGGACGAATATCCTACAATGAGCAGTTCTTC. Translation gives CASSLGGRISYNEQFF. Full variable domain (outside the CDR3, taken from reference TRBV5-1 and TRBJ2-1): KAGVTQTPRYLIKTRGQQVTLSCSPISGHRSVSWYQQTPGQGLQFLFEYFSETQRNKGNFPGRFSGRQFSNSRSEMNVSTLELGDSALYLCASSLGGRISYNEQFFGPGTRLTVL.